This paragraph covers one TCR beta chain sequence. Per the original data handling: Amplification of reference gene primers was used by the study to estimate nucleated cell counts. Sequencing used immunoSEQ multiplex PCR; TCRdb keeps in-frame clones, though not all of them. D and trimming come from the DNA, and the V and J calls and clone size come from that table. Altogether about 64,000 clones are present, 88% being singletons, with the ten largest covering 9.5% to 13%. CDR1 is LNHDA and CDR2 is SQIVND in the germline V gene (reference sequence). Trimming took 7 bases from V and 1 from J; bases not matched to a gene: 4. The CDR3 runs 14 residues. In Cohort 3, a recovered donor had either two negative PCRs, clearance, or symptom resolution. This entry is derived from a study of blood T cell repertoires in COVID-19. About the study: Material from acute and convalescent COVID-19 was sourced from the United States, Italy and Spain.

The chain carries TRBV19 and TRBJ1-2; 9 bases match TRBD1. The sequenced material came from PBMCs or T cells enriched from blood (not recorded which). This sequence was found in a woman between 40 and 55 years old who had recovered from COVID-19. CDR3 coding DNA: TGTGCCAGTATCCCGACAGGGGGTAACTATGGCTACACCTTC. This encodes CASIPTGGNYGYTF.